The rows below give T cell receptor beta chains drawn from one sample of a study of cytomegalovirus exposure and HLA in healthy donors. Sequenced by immunoSEQ multiplex PCR; TCRdb stores in-frame clones only, minus some. The sample table sets out over 55,000 clones. Sequenced: PBMCs. The receptors here all came from a male donor in good health and CMV-seronegative. Both conserved end residues are part of each CDR3. A D gene is named only where the DNA matches it firmly.

CDR3 length: 15
V gene: TRBV15
D gene: .
J gene: TRBJ1-5
CDR3 DNA: TGTGCCACCAGCAGAGGAGGCACCACCCAATCGGCCCAGCATTTT
CDR3 protein: CATSRGGTTQSAQHF

CDR3 length: 15
V gene: TRBV19
D gene: TRBD2
J gene: TRBJ2-5
CDR3 DNA: TGTGCCAGTAGCCCCTGGGAGGGGAGCCAAGAGACCCAGTACTTC
CDR3 protein: CASSPWEGSQETQYF

CDR3 length: 14
V gene: TRBV5-1
D gene: TRBD1
J gene: TRBJ1-4
CDR3 DNA: TGCGCCAGCAGCCACGGGACAGGGAGTGAAAAACTGTTTTTT
CDR3 protein: CASSHGTGSEKLFF

CDR3 length: 15
V gene: TRBV5-1
D gene: TRBD1
J gene: TRBJ2-1
CDR3 DNA: TGCGCCAGCAGCTTACAGGGACAGCCATCCGATGAGCAGTTCTTC
CDR3 protein: CASSLQGQPSDEQFF

CDR3 length: 15
V gene: TRBV28
D gene: .
J gene: TRBJ1-2
CDR3 DNA: TGTGCCAGCAGTTCCACGGACATGATCAACTATGGCTACACCTTC
CDR3 protein: CASSSTDMINYGYTF

CDR3 length: 17
V gene: TRBV5-1
D gene: .
J gene: TRBJ2-1
CDR3 DNA: TGCGCCAGCAGCCGGGAATTCAGTCTCAACTCCTACAATGAGCAGTTCTTC
CDR3 protein: CASSREFSLNSYNEQFF

CDR3 length: 15
V gene: TRBV18
D gene: TRBD1
J gene: TRBJ2-7
CDR3 DNA: TGTGCCAGCTCACCCAAGACAGGGGGCGCGTTCGAGCAGTACTTC
CDR3 protein: CASSPKTGGAFEQYF

CDR3 length: 16
V gene: TRBV5-1
D gene: .
J gene: TRBJ2-7
CDR3 DNA: TGCGCCAGCAGCTTGTCCCGGGGAACCTACTCCTACGAGCAGTACTTC
CDR3 protein: CASSLSRGTYSYEQYF

CDR3 length: 15
V gene: TRBV7-9
D gene: TRBD1
J gene: TRBJ1-2
CDR3 DNA: TGTGCCAGCAGCGTAGGAGGACAGGGGGCCGAGGGCTACACCTTC
CDR3 protein: CASSVGGQGAEGYTF

CDR3 length: 11
V gene: TRBV28
D gene: .
J gene: TRBJ2-7
CDR3 DNA: TGTGCCACCAAAAGCACCTACGAGCAGTACTTC
CDR3 protein: CATKSTYEQYF

CDR3 length: 15
V gene: TRBV10-2
D gene: .
J gene: TRBJ1-2
CDR3 DNA: TGCGCCAGCAGTCCGGGAGCGGGGGGGTACTATGGCTACACCTTC
CDR3 protein: CASSPGAGGYYGYTF

CDR3 length: 14
V gene: TRBV7-3
D gene: .
J gene: TRBJ1-3
CDR3 DNA: TGTGCCAGCAGCTTGGGGGGTACTGGAAACACCATATATTTT
CDR3 protein: CASSLGGTGNTIYF

CDR3 length: 13
V gene: TRBV6-5
D gene: .
J gene: TRBJ2-7
CDR3 DNA: TGTGCCAGCAGTTACTCGACAGGCTACGAGCAGTACTTC
CDR3 protein: CASSYSTGYEQYF

CDR3 length: 17
V gene: TRBV7-2
D gene: .
J gene: TRBJ1-4
CDR3 DNA: TGTGCCAGCAGCTTAGAACCCGGGACGGGGGGATCTAATAAACTGTTTTTT
CDR3 protein: CASSLEPGTGGSNKLFF

CDR3 length: 15
V gene: TRBV5-1
D gene: .
J gene: TRBJ1-2
CDR3 DNA: TGCGCCAGCAGCTCAGCCCCAGGGTTCGACTATGGCTACACCTTC
CDR3 protein: CASSSAPGFDYGYTF

CDR3 length: 14
V gene: TRBV19
D gene: .
J gene: TRBJ1-1
CDR3 DNA: TGTGCCAGTAGTACCTTTGCCGGGAGCCTTGAAGCTTTCTTT
CDR3 protein: CASSTFAGSLEAFF

CDR3 length: 13
V gene: TRBV28
D gene: .
J gene: TRBJ2-7
CDR3 DNA: TGTGCCAGCAGTTTACCCACCCCAGGGAGGAAGTACTTC
CDR3 protein: CASSLPTPGRKYF